What follows is one T cell receptor beta chain and its context. As yet, its antigen is unknown. This sample is drawn from a study of T cell responses to AZD1222 COVID-19 vaccine. General study results and limits: Reportedly, nearly half of unique spike TCRs recognized epitopes outside B.1.351/B.1.1.7 mutations.

Measured with immunoSEQ multiplex PCR; TCRdb has only the in-frame clones, and not every one. The sample contains tens of thousands of clones, more than 85% of which appear only once. This sample comprised peripheral blood, obtained on day 0 of AZD1222 vaccination. This TCR was sampled from an adult in good health.

The CDR3 DNA reads as TGTGCCAGCAGACTCAGGGAAGCCTACAATGAGCAGTTCTTC. This encodes CASRLREAYNEQFF. The chain carries TRBV3-1 (or the pseudogene TRBV3-2) and TRBJ2-1, with D maybe TRBD1 (5 bases). V lost 6 bases, J lost 2 bases, and 11 bases lay in between. Germline V gene sequence: CDR1 LGHDT, CDR2 YNNKEL (reference sequence). The CDR3 sequence is 14 residues long.